This TCR beta chain was obtained from a study of control samples from healthy donors and cancer patients (dated by TCRdb to 2019 to 2021). Comments on this clone: The antigen this receptor binds is unknown. Base qualities are not provided; no much larger clone lies one nucleotide away.

The library was made by the immunoSEQ multiplex PCR assay. This is the immuneACCESS table as TCRdb keeps it, with only in-frame sequences that have V and J called. A part of the clones is gone; compared with another copy, unresolved V genes explain less than half, and the rest is unexplained. In this sample the table shows 170,000 or so clones, around 90% of which occur a single time. 2% to 2.5% of the sample is in the top ten clones. V drops 6 bases and J drops 4 bases, leaving 13 bases in between. Inclusive of the bounding cysteine and phenylalanine, the CDR3 is 14 residues long. The kept DNA is CDR3 alone, 42 bases in frame from the first base. CDR1 is given as MRHNA and CDR2 as SNTAGT, both from the germline V gene.

The receptor chain draws on TRBV6-4 and TRBJ2-1; the D gene assignment is ambiguous. The TCR was taken from a woman in her thirties or forties in good health. Sequenced: blood. The CDR3 reads as follows: CASSQISRYNEQFF. The sequenced DNA is TGTGCCAGCAGCCAGATTTCCCGTTACAATGAGCAGTTCTTC.